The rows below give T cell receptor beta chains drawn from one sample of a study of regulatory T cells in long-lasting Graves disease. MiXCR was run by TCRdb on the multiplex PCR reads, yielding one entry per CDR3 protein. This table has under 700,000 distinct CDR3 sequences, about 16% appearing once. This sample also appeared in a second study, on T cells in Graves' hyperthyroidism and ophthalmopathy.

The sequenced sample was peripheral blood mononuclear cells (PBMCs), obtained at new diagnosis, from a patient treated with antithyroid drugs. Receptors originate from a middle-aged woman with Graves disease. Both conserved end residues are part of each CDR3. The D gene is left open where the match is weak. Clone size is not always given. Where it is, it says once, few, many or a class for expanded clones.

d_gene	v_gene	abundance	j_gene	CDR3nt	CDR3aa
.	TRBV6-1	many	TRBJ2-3	TGTGCCAGCGTTTGGTCTAGCACAGATACGCAGTATTTT	CASVWSSTDTQYF
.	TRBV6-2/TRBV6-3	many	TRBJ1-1	TGTGCCAGCAGTTACGGGGACATGAACACTGAAGCTTTCTTT	CASSYGDMNTEAFF
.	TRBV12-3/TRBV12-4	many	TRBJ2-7	TGTGCCAGCAGTTCAGGGGTTTTCGAGCAGTACTTC	CASSSGVFEQYF
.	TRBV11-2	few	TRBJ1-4	TGTGCCAGCACCCTTGGGGTATACGAAAAACTGTTTTTT	CASTLGVYEKLFF
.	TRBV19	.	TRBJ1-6	TGTGCCAGTAGTATAGGAGTAAATTATTCACCCCTCCACTTT	CASSIGVNYSPLHF
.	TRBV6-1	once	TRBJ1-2	TGTGCCACCTTGTTTGCGGGCTATGGCTACACCTTC	CATLFAGYGYTF
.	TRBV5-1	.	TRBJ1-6	TGCGCCAGCAGCTTCTGGACTGAAAGATATAATTCACCCCTCCACTTT	CASSFWTERYNSPLHF
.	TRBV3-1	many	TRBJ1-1	TGTGCCAGCAGCCAAGTTGGGCAGAACACTGAAGCTTTCTTT	CASSQVGQNTEAFF
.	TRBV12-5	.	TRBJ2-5	TGTGCTAGTGGTTTGGGGCAGCAAGAGACCCAGTACTTC	CASGLGQQETQYF
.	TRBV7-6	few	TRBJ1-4	TGTGCCAGCAGCTTGGGAGGGTACAATGAAAAACTGTTTTTT	CASSLGGYNEKLFF
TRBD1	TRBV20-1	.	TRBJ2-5	TGCAGTGCCGCCGTCGGGTCGGGACAGGGATTGGGCCAAGAGACCCAGTACTTC	CSAAVGSGQGLGQETQYF
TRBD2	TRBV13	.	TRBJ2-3	TGTGCCAGCAGCCCGCCGGGACTAGCGGGGGGTCGGGGCCTCAGCTCCACAGATACGCAGTATTTT	CASSPPGLAGGRGLSSTDTQYF
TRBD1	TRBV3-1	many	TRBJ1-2	TGTGCCAGCAGCCAAGATCAAGGGGGCGGCGGCTACACCTTC	CASSQDQGGGGYTF
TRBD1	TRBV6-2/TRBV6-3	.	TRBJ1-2	TGTGCCAGCAGTTATCAAACAGGGGTAGCTAACTATGGCTACACCTTC	CASSYQTGVANYGYTF
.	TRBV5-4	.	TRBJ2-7	TGTGCCAGCAGCTACCCCGCCGCAGATCCCTACGAGCAGTACTTC	CASSYPAADPYEQYF
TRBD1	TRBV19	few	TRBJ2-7	TGTGCCAGTAGTATTATGGGACAGGGGATTTACGAGCAGTACTTC	CASSIMGQGIYEQYF
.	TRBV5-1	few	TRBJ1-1	TGCGCCAGCAGCTTGGTGAACCAGGGTGTGAACACTGAAGCTTTCTTT	CASSLVNQGVNTEAFF
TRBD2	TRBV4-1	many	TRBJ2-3	TGCGCCAGCAGCCAAGAACCCAGCGGGGGTTCCACAGATACGCAGTATTTT	CASSQEPSGGSTDTQYF
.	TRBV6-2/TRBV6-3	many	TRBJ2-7	TGTGCCAGCCGGGACATACCCTACGAGCAGTACTTC	CASRDIPYEQYF
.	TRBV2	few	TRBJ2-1	TGTGCCAGCAGTGATCCCTACAATGAGCAGTTCTTC	CASSDPYNEQFF
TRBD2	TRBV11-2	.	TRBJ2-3	TGTGCCAGCAGCTTAGGAGCCACAGCGGGGGGCACAGATACGCAGTATTTT	CASSLGATAGGTDTQYF
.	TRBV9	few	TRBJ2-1	TGTGCCAGCAGCATGAGTGGGGGGTACAATGAGCAGTTCTTC	CASSMSGGYNEQFF
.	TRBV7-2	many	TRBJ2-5	TGTGCCAGCAGCTTAGAGGCGCAGACCCAGTACTTC	CASSLEAQTQYF
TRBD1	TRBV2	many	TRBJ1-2	TGTGCCAGCAGTGATAACCCTGACAGGGCCTATGGCTACACCTTC	CASSDNPDRAYGYTF
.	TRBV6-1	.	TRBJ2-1	TGTGCCAGCAGGATGCCTTGGGATGAGCAGTTCTTC	CASRMPWDEQFF
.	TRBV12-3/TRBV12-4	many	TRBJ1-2	TGTGCCAGCAGTTTTCGGCGGGTTAACTATGGCTACACCTTC	CASSFRRVNYGYTF
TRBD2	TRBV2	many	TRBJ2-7	TGTGCCAGCAGTCCCCGGGACTATACGAACGAGCAGTACTTC	CASSPRDYTNEQYF
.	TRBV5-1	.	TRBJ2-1	TGCGCCAGCATCCTGGGTGCCGGAAGCAATGAGCAGTTCTTC	CASILGAGSNEQFF
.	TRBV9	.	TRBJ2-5	TGTGCCAGCAGCGTAGATGGGACTCCCCCGGAGACCCAGTACTTC	CASSVDGTPPETQYF
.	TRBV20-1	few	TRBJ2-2	TGCAGTGCAAGCCCCGGAGGGGGCGCAATCGGGGAGCTGTTTTTT	CSASPGGGAIGELFF
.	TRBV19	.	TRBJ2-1	TGTGCCAGTATCCGACGGATAGCGAGTCTTGACAATGAGCAGTTCTTC	CASIRRIASLDNEQFF
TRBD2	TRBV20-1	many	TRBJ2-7	TGCAGTTTAGCGGGGGAGACCTACGAGCAGTACTTC	CSLAGETYEQYF
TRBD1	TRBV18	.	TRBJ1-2	TGTGCCAGCTCACCGGAATCGACAGGGGGCGTCTATGGCTACACCTTC	CASSPESTGGVYGYTF
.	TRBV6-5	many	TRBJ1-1	TGTGCCAGCAGTTTGTACCGGGACCCCTCTTGGGGGGCTTTCTTT	CASSLYRDPSWGAFF
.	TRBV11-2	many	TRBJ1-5	TGTGCCAGCAGCTCCGCGGGGCTTAGCAATCAGCCCCAGCATTTT	CASSSAGLSNQPQHF
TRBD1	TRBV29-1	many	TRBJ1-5	TGCAGCGTTATATTCCTGACAGGGCTCAATCAGCCCCAGCATTTT	CSVIFLTGLNQPQHF